This T cell receptor (beta chain) was obtained from a study of blood T cell repertoires in COVID-19. Study-level background: Acute and convalescent COVID-19 samples came from the United States, Italy and Spain.

Donors of Cohort 3 who recovered were those that had two negative PCRs, clearance, or symptom resolution. This CDR3 is 15 amino acids long. With 2 bases clipped from V and 6 bases from J, the junction kept 7 bases outside the gene matches. Germline V gene sequence: CDR1 SEHNR, CDR2 FQNEAQ (reference sequence). Produced via immunoSEQ multiplex PCR; TCRdb's table is partial and in-frame only. The sample has about 310,000 clones; about nine tenths are singletons. The sample was PBMCs or T cells enriched from blood (not recorded which). The chain recombines TRBV7-9 with TRBJ2-1; 7 bases map to TRBD2. The origin of this receptor is a man between 60 and 75 years old who had recovered from COVID-19. The CDR3 sequence: CASSLPAGVINEQFF. DNA for the CDR3: TGTGCCAGCAGCTTACCGGCGGGAGTCATCAATGAGCAGTTCTTC.